The sequence of this TCR beta chain was determined in a study of vaccination and CD4 T cells after COVID-19. Across the whole study: Convalescent patients had positive nasal swab PCR results for SARS-CoV-2. Disease was mild in several and severe in one. Six males and four females constituted the convalescent cohort, two of whom were Hispanic. The stimulus for the cells was overlapping spike peptides derived from SARS-CoV-2, HCoV-NL63, HCoV-OC43 and HCoV-229E.

Cultured CD4+ T-cell DNA underwent Oncomine TCR Beta short-read sequencing. DNA came from CD4+ T cells after culture. Via MiXCR, TCRdb re-called the PCR reads, giving one row per CDR3 protein. The table includes around 26,000 distinct CDR3 sequences, about 60% detected once. This sample's treatment: approximately nine-day PBMC culture with coronavirus spike peptide pools or control peptides (ViraFEST assay). This clonotype was seen a single time. The antigen remains undetermined. This clonotype was obtained from a human donor who had recovered from COVID-19. The sample consisted of CD4+ T cells from blood, cultured in vitro.

The chain's CDR3 is CASSLYPRLYSGDTQYF. CDR3 nucleotides: TGTGCCAGCAGCCTATACCCCAGGCTCTATTCAGGAGATACGCAGTATTTT. The V call is TRBV11-2, the J call TRBJ2-3; no clear D. The CDR3 runs to 17 residues. V gave up 5 bases and J gave up 5 bases, with 23 bases separating them. Germline values: CDR1 SGHAT, CDR2 FQNNGV. The full variable domain, completed using reference TRBV11-2 and TRBJ2-3, is EAGVAQSPRYKIIEKRQSVAFWCNPISGHATLYWYQQILGQGPKLLIQFQNNGVVDDSQLPKDRFSAERLKGVDSTLKIQPAKLEDSAVYLCASSLYPRLYSGDTQYFGPGTRLTVL.